This entry concerns a single TCR beta chain. The extraction recovered at least 5.5 micrograms of total RNA per sample. The data were obtained in a study of blood T cells in healthy people across ages. Study at large: The capture of about one barcoded beta molecule per two T cells was achieved by template switching.

Germline lookup yields CDR1 SQVTM and CDR2 ANQGSEA. V dropped 5 bases and J dropped 6; count of bases not matched to a gene: 9. CDR3 length equals 14 residues. It was with a sample-barcoded 5' primer and a J-beta primer mix that a second PCR of about 6 to 11 cycles was run. No fewer than 3 million CDR3-containing paired-end reads came from each sample. One entry per CDR3 protein, called by TCRdb with MiXCR from the 5' RACE reads. The sample carries roughly 1,100,000 distinct CDR3 sequences, about 25% recorded once. These sequences were also reported in another study, on T cells of mothers and their children. This second report adds: Versus unrelated pairs, overlap was slightly higher in related mother-child pairs, without reaching significance.

The chain has TRBV29-1 and TRBJ2-1; 8 positions match TRBD1. The sequence came from a girl aged 2-10 years in good health. Sequenced: blood. DNA of the CDR3: TGCAGCGTTCTCAGACAGGGGAGGTTCAATGAGCAGTTCTTC. This codes for CSVLRQGRFNEQFF.